This entry is about one T cell receptor (beta chain). CDR3 length: 15 residues. The V gene end was trimmed by 4 bases and the J gene end by 5 bases; junction bases not matched to a gene: 7. Germline-derived CDR1 and CDR2 are SGHDT and YYEEEE. The source of the sample is a study of blood T cell repertoires in COVID-19. About the study: Nucleic acid was either cDNA or gDNA, and it came from T cells, B-cell-depleted T cells, or PBMCs.

Authors' methods: Quantification of nucleated cells was approximated via reference gene primer amplification. Repertoires were generated with immunoSEQ multiplex PCR, while TCRdb's copy carries only in-frame clones and drops some. V, J and clone size were drawn from that table, and D and trimming were deduced from the DNA. The sample consists of approximately 76,000 clones, 80% to 90% of them appearing once. The chain employs TRBV5-6 and TRBJ2-1; 9 nucleotides match TRBD2. This sequence originates from a man aged 80 or over in a cohort sampled during active COVID-19. The sample taken for sequencing was peripheral blood. CDR3 in DNA: TGTGCCAGCAGCCCCGCGGGGGGGCCTCACAATGAGCAGTTCTTC. It yields the protein CASSPAGGPHNEQFF.